The rows below give T cell receptor beta chains drawn from one sample of a study of blood T cells in healthy people across ages. MiXCR, applied by TCRdb to the 5' RACE reads, yields one record per CDR3 protein. The sample consists of 250,000 to 300,000 distinct CDR3 sequences, 27% of them appearing once. The source material was blood. All receptors come from a woman in her seventies in good health. CDR3s include the opening cysteine and the closing phenylalanine or tryptophan. A D gene is named only where the DNA matches it firmly. Only part of the rows carry a size: once, few, many, or a class if the clone is expanded.

CASSQGGGLAEYQETQYF	TGTGCCAGCAGCCAAGGAGGGGGACTAGCGGAGTACCAAGAGACCCAGTACTTC	TRBJ2-5	18	few	TRBV3-1	TRBD2
CASSPEISGANVLTF	TGTGCCAGCAGTCCCGAAATCTCTGGGGCCAACGTCCTGACTTTC	TRBJ2-6	15	NA	TRBV6-1	NA
CASSPPGLMYNEQFF	TGTGCCAGCAGCCCTCCGGGACTAATGTACAATGAGCAGTTCTTC	TRBJ2-1	15	NA	TRBV11-2	TRBD2
CASSPGLSTDTQYF	TGTGCCAGCAGCCCGGGACTAAGCACAGATACGCAGTATTTT	TRBJ2-3	14	many	TRBV14	TRBD2
CASSIPPRDTQYF	TGTGCCAGCAGTATTCCCCCCAGAGATACGCAGTATTTT	TRBJ2-3	13	NA	TRBV28	NA
CASSALVRETQYF	TGCGCCAGCAGCGCGCTAGTTAGGGAGACCCAGTACTTC	TRBJ2-5	13	few	TRBV5-1	NA
CAGSLAGPTRAGANVLTF	TGTGCCGGCAGCTTGGCTGGACCGACCAGAGCTGGGGCCAACGTCCTGACTTTC	TRBJ2-6	18	NA	TRBV5-8	NA
CASSENLLAGVSDEQFF	TGTGCCAGCAGTGAAAACTTATTAGCGGGAGTTAGCGATGAGCAGTTCTTC	TRBJ2-1	17	NA	TRBV6-1	TRBD2
CASSGGQPNSPLHF	TGTGCTAGCAGCGGGGGACAGCCCAATTCACCCCTCCACTTT	TRBJ1-6	14	NA	TRBV7-9	TRBD1
CAITSGGTTDTQYF	TGTGCCATCACTAGCGGGGGGACCACAGATACGCAGTATTTT	TRBJ2-3	14	NA	TRBV10-3	TRBD2
CASKGVSGANVLTF	TGTGCCAGCAAGGGGGTTTCTGGGGCCAACGTCCTGACTTTC	TRBJ2-6	14	many	TRBV28	NA
CASSPYPLTTADTQYF	TGTGCCAGCAGTCCCTACCCCCTTACTACAGCAGATACGCAGTATTTT	TRBJ2-3	16	NA	TRBV27	NA
CASSRPLHGDTQYF	TGTGCCAGCAGCCGACCTCTACATGGAGATACGCAGTATTTT	TRBJ2-3	14	few	TRBV5-6	NA
CASSQDLRGRVYEQYF	TGTGCCAGCAGCCAGGATCTGAGGGGGCGCGTCTACGAGCAGTACTTC	TRBJ2-7	16	NA	TRBV3-1	TRBD1
CASSFPLLAGGPRNEQFF	TGTGCCAGCAGCTTCCCCTTACTAGCGGGAGGGCCTAGGAATGAGCAGTTCTTC	TRBJ2-1	18	NA	TRBV6-2/TRBV6-3	TRBD2
CASSPGTSNNEQFF	TGTGCCAGCAGCCCCGGGACTAGTAACAATGAGCAGTTCTTC	TRBJ2-1	14	many	TRBV5-5	TRBD2
CASSGTPSYEQYF	TGTGCCAGCAGTGGGACACCCTCCTACGAGCAGTACTTC	TRBJ2-7	13	NA	TRBV28	NA
CASSFAGGPGEQFF	TGTGCCAGCAGTTTTGCGGGAGGCCCCGGGGAGCAGTTCTTC	TRBJ2-1	14	few	TRBV12-3/TRBV12-4	TRBD2
CSVSRGTSGDSYEQYF	TGCAGCGTCTCTAGGGGGACTAGCGGTGATTCCTACGAGCAGTACTTC	TRBJ2-7	16	NA	TRBV29-1	TRBD2
CASSFLAGYSGANVLTF	TGTGCCAGCAGTTTCCTAGCGGGGTACTCTGGGGCCAACGTCCTGACTTTC	TRBJ2-6	17	NA	TRBV27	TRBD2
CASSVLGAEETQYF	TGTGCCAGCAGCGTACTGGGAGCGGAAGAGACCCAGTACTTC	TRBJ2-5	14	many	TRBV9	NA
CSVVYTGGTLETQYF	TGCAGCGTTGTGTATACGGGGGGGACCTTGGAGACCCAGTACTTC	TRBJ2-5	15	many	TRBV29-1	TRBD2
CASSKQGQEAFF	TGTGCCAGTAGCAAACAGGGACAAGAAGCTTTCTTT	TRBJ1-1	12	NA	TRBV19	NA
CASSDGSRWPLHF	TGTGCCAGCAGTGATGGGAGTCGTTGGCCCCTCCACTTT	TRBJ1-6	13	NA	TRBV6-1	NA
CASSLPQTSGRTQYF	TGTGCCAGCAGTTTACCCCAGACTAGCGGGAGGACACAGTACTTC	TRBJ2-7	15	NA	TRBV28	TRBD2
CASSFTGQSVTQYF	TGTGCCAGCAGCTTCACGGGGCAGAGTGTTACGCAGTATTTT	TRBJ2-3	14	few	TRBV7-3	NA
CASSLVEGSNQPQHF	TGTGCCAGCAGTTTGGTTGAGGGTAGCAATCAGCCCCAGCATTTT	TRBJ1-5	15	few	TRBV28	NA
CASRAVSSYNEQFF	TGTGCCAGCAGAGCGGTTAGCTCCTACAATGAGCAGTTCTTC	TRBJ2-1	14	NA	TRBV9	NA
CASSSLEHEQYF	TGTGCCAGCAGCTCCCTCGAACACGAGCAGTACTTC	TRBJ2-7	12	NA	TRBV7-9	NA
CSARGLTQGKETQYF	TGCAGTGCTAGAGGTCTGACCCAGGGTAAAGAGACCCAGTACTTC	TRBJ2-5	15	NA	TRBV20-1	NA
CASSSLADTQYF	TGTGCCAGCAGTTCGCTAGCAGATACGCAGTATTTT	TRBJ2-3	12	NA	TRBV28	NA
CSARFRYRGSLGSTEAFF	TGCAGTGCTAGGTTCAGATACAGGGGATCCCTTGGGAGCACTGAAGCTTTCTTT	TRBJ1-1	18	few	TRBV20-1	TRBD1